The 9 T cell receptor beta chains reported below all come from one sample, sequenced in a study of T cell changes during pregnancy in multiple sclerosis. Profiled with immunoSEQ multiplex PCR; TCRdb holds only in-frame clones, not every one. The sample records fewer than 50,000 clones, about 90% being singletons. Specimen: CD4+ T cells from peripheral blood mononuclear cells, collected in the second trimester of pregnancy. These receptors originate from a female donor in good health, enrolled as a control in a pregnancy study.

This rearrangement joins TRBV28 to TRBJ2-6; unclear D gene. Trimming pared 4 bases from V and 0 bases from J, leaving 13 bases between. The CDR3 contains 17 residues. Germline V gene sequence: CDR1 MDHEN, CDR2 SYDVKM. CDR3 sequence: CASSSIIQLSGANVLTF. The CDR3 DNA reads TGTGCCAGCAGTTCCATTATACAGCTCTCTGGGGCCAACGTCCTGACTTTC.

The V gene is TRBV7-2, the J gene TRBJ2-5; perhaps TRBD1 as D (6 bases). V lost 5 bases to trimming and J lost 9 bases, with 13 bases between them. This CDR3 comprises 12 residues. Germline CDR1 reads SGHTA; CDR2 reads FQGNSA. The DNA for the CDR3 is TGTGCCAGCAGCCAGGGGTCCGGGGCCCAGTACTTC. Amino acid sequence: CASSQGSGAQYF.

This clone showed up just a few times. This chain's CDR3 is CASSEGETGIYGYTF. As DNA, the CDR3 is TGTGCCAGCAGTGAAGGTGAGACAGGAATCTATGGCTACACCTTC. The genes are TRBV2 and TRBJ1-2, with D perhaps matching TRBD1 (6 bases). There are 15 residues in the CDR3. Trimming stripped 1 base from V and 4 bases from J, with 13 bases between. CDR1 is SNHLY and CDR2 is FYNNEI in the germline V gene.

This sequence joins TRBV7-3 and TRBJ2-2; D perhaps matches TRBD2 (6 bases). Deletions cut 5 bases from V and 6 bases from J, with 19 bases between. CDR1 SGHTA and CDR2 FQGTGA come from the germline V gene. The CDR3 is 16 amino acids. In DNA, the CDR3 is TGTGCCAGCAGCGAACGACTAGTGTCTAACGCCGGGGAGCTGTTTTTT. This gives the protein CASSERLVSNAGELFF.

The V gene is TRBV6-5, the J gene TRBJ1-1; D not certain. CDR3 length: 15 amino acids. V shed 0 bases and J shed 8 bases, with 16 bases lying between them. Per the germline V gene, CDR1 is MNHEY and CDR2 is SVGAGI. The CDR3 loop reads CASSYSSAPAREAFF. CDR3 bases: TGTGCCAGCAGTTACTCGAGCGCTCCGGCCCGGGAAGCTTTCTTT.

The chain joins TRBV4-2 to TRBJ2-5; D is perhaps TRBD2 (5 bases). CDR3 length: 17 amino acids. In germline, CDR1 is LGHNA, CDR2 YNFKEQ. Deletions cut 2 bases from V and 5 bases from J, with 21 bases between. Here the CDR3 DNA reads TGTGCCAGCAGCCAATCAGGACTGGGCGGCGGAGAGGAGACCCAGTACTTC. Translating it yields CASSQSGLGGGEETQYF.

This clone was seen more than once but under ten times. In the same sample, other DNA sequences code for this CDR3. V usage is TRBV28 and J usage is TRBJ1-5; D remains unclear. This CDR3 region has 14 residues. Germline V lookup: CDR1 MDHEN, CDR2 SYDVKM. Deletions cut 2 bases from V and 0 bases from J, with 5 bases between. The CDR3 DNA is TGTGCCAGCAGTTTAGGAGGTAGCAATCAGCCCCAGCATTTT. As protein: CASSLGGSNQPQHF.

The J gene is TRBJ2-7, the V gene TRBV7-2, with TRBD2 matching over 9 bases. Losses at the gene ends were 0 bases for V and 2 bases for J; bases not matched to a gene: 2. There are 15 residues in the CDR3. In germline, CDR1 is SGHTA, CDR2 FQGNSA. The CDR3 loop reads CASSLAAGGTYEQYF. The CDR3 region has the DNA TGTGCCAGCAGCTTAGCGGCGGGGGGGACCTACGAGCAGTACTTC.

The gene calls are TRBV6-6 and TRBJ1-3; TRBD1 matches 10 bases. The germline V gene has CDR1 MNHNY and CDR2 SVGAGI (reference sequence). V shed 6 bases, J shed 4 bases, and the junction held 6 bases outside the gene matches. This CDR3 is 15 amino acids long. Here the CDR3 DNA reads TGTGCCAGCAGGACAGGGGGCGCTTCCGGAAACACCATATATTTT. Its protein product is CASRTGGASGNTIYF.